The clone carrying this T cell receptor beta chain appeared many times. CDR3 length: 19 residues. CDR1 is LGHNA and CDR2 is YSLEER in the germline V gene. With V trimmed by 0 bases and J by 0 bases, 11 bases remained unmatched. TCRdb redid the calling of the PCR reads with MiXCR, one entry per CDR3 protein. The sample includes approximately 93,000 distinct CDR3 sequences, more than 20% of them seen just once. The data belong to a study of molecular identifiers for immune sequencing clone quantification. J is TRBJ1-3 and V is TRBV4-3; the match to TRBD1 covers 7 bases. The source of this sequence is a human donor in good health. Some libraries in this study had Jurkat cell RNA spiked in. The sample was naive CD8+ T cells from blood, with Jurkat cell RNA spiked in. The subset here: FACS-sorted CD8+CD4-CCR7+CD45RA+ naive T cells. CDR3: CASSQDRGTVRNSGNTIYF. DNA for the CDR3: TGCGCCAGCAGCCAAGATCGGGGGACAGTCCGCAACTCTGGAAACACCATATATTTT.